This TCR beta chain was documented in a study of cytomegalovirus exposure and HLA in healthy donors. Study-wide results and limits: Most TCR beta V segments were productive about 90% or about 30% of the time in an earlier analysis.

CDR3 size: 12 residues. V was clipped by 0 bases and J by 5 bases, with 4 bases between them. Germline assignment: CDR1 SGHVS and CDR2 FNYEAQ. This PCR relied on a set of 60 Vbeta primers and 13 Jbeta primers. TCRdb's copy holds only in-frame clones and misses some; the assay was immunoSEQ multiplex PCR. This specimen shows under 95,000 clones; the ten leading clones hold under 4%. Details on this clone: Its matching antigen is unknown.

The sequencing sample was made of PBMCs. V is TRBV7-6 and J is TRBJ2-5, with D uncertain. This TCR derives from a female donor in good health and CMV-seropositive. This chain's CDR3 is CASSLARETQYF. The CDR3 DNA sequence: TGTGCCAGCAGCTTAGCGAGGGAGACCCAGTACTTC.